Below, one T cell receptor beta chain is given with its context. The antigen is undetermined. Generated by immunoSEQ multiplex PCR, the TCRdb table keeps only in-frame clones and is missing some. This sample carries over 200,000 clones, 88% of them seen once, and the ten largest clones take over 2.5%. The data are from a study of cytomegalovirus exposure and HLA in healthy donors. Study-wide points: Clusters of TCRs from the first cohort tended to co-occur in the 95 to 150 validation repertoires (as a later analysis found). It was reported that the classifier diagnosed cytomegalovirus status with high specificity and sensitivity in both the original and validation cohorts. Rarity characterized most TCR sequences, yet some public TCRs appeared in many donors. Cytomegalovirus-associated TCR beta chains were listed, numbering some 170.

Germline assignment: CDR1 SNHLY and CDR2 FYNNEI. J gave up 6 bases and V 8 bases, and 5 bases lay outside the gene matches. The CDR3 is made up of 13 amino acids. The V gene is TRBV2, the J gene TRBJ2-7; TRBD2 matches at 12 bases. Source material: PBMCs. The origin of this receptor is a woman between 18 and 29 years old in good health and CMV-seronegative. CDR3 sequence (DNA): TGTGCCAGCTCTCTAGCGGGAGGGCGCGAGCAGTACTTC. It is translated as CASSLAGGREQYF.